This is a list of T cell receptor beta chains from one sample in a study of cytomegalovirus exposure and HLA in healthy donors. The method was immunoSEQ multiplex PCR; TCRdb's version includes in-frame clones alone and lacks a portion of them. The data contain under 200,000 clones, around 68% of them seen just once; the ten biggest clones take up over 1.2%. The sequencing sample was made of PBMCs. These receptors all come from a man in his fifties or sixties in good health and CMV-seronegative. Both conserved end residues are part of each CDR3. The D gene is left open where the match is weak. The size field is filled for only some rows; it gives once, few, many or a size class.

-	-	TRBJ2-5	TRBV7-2	TGTGCCAGCAGCCCAGGACAGCAAGAGACCCAGTACTTC	CASSPGQQETQYF
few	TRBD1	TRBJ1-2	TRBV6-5	TGTGCCAGCAGTCCGCGGACAGGGGATGGCTACACCTTC	CASSPRTGDGYTF
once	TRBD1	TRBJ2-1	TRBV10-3	TGTGCCATCAGTGAGTCGATGACGGGACAGGACTACAATGAGCAGTTCTTC	CAISESMTGQDYNEQFF
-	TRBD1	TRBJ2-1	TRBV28	TGTGCCAGCAGTAACGACAGGGGGGCCTACAATGAGCAGTTCTTC	CASSNDRGAYNEQFF
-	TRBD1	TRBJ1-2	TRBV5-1	TGCGCCAGCAGCTTGGGTTGGCCCGTTTCCTGGGGACAGGGGTATGGCTACACCTTC	CASSLGWPVSWGQGYGYTF
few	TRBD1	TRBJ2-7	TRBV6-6	TGTGCCAGCAGTTTTGGACAGGGGGCCGGGTCCTACGAGCAGTACTTC	CASSFGQGAGSYEQYF
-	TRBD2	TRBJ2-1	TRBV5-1	TGCGCCAGCAGCTCGGGACTAGGAACGATAGGAGAGCAGTTCTTC	CASSSGLGTIGEQFF
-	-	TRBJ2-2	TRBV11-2	TGTGCCAGCAGCTACGACAGGTACACCGGGGAGCTGTTTTTT	CASSYDRYTGELFF
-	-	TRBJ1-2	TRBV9	TGTGCCAGCAGCGTAGTTATAGGGGATGGCTACACCTTC	CASSVVIGDGYTF
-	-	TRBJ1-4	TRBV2	TGTGCCAGCAGGAGGACAGCAACTAATGAAAAACTGTTTTTT	CASRRTATNEKLFF
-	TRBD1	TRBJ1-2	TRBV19	TGTGCCAGTAGTGACCGGGACAGGGGGCCTGGCTATGGCTACACCTTC	CASSDRDRGPGYGYTF
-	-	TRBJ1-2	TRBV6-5	TGTGCCAGCAGTTACTCGACTGGGAACTATGGCTACACCTTC	CASSYSTGNYGYTF
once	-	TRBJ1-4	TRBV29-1	TGCGCTGGGGCAGCTAATGAAAAACTGTTTTTT	CAGAANEKLFF
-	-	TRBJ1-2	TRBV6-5	TGTGCCAGCAGTTTGAAGCAGGGAATCCATGGCTACACCTTC	CASSLKQGIHGYTF